One and the same sample provided the 10 T cell receptor beta chains below, sequenced in a study of T cell responses to AZD1222 COVID-19 vaccine. Sequenced by immunoSEQ multiplex PCR; TCRdb stores in-frame clones only, minus some. Among 140,000 to 150,000 clones listed, roughly 88% were seen once. This specimen consisted of peripheral blood, obtained 28 days after the second dose of the MenACWY control vaccine. These receptors were collected from an adult who received the MenACWY meningococcal vaccine as a control.

The chain joins TRBV27 to TRBJ1-5; TRBD1 aligns across 7 bases. The length of the CDR3 is 14 residues. The germline V gene encodes CDR1 MNHEY and CDR2 SMNVEV (reference sequence). The trim removed 4 bases at V and 2 bases at J, leaving 2 bases unmatched. For the CDR3, the DNA is TGTGCCAGCAGTTCAGGGACAGGCAATCAGCCCCAGCATTTT. Residues: CASSSGTGNQPQHF.

The rearrangement links TRBV11-3 to TRBJ2-7; D not resolved. CDR1 is SGHNT and CDR2 is YENEEA in the germline V gene. Trimming took off 3 bases at V and 9 bases at J, with 9 bases between the two ends. The CDR3 spans 11 residues. CDR3 amino acids: CASSFHGVQYF. In DNA, the CDR3 is TGTGCCAGCAGCTTCCATGGGGTGCAGTACTTC.

The V and J genes are TRBV24-1 and TRBJ2-5; 10 nucleotides align to TRBD1. The length of the CDR3 is 15 residues. V lost 4 bases, J lost 4 bases, and 5 bases stayed unmatched. Germline CDR1 KGHDR, CDR2 SFDVKD. The CDR3, as DNA: TGTGCCACCAGTGACCACGGACAGGGGGGAGAGACCCAGTACTTC. Translated, it gives CATSDHGQGGETQYF.

This sequence joins TRBV6-5 and TRBJ2-7; 8 bases agree with TRBD2. The germline V gene has CDR1 MNHEY and CDR2 SVGAGI. The junction had 7 bases not matched to a gene; V was cut back by 2 bases and J by 1 base. This CDR3 region has 16 residues. CDR3 sequence reads: CASSYKRAGVSYEQYF. The CDR3 DNA sequence: TGTGCCAGCAGTTACAAGCGAGCGGGAGTATCCTACGAGCAGTACTTC.

The chain carries TRBV5-1 and TRBJ2-1; D may be TRBD2 (5 bases). Germline lookup yields CDR1 SGHRS and CDR2 YFSETQ. Trimming took 5 bases from V and 0 from J, leaving 12 bases between them. The CDR3 is 15 amino acids. The CDR3 coding sequence is TGCGCCAGCAGGACCGGACTGGACTCCTACAATGAGCAGTTCTTC. Encoded protein: CASRTGLDSYNEQFF. Based on the CDR3 plus reference TRBV5-1 and TRBJ2-1, the full variable domain is KAGVTQTPRYLIKTRGQQVTLSCSPISGHRSVSWYQQTPGQGLQFLFEYFSETQRNKGNFPGRFSGRQFSNSRSEMNVSTLELGDSALYLCASRTGLDSYNEQFFGPGTRLTVL.

The chain is built from TRBV29-1 and TRBJ2-3; D unclear. Germline V gene sequence: CDR1 SQVTM, CDR2 ANQGSEA. V dropped 5 bases and J dropped 0 bases, with 9 bases sitting between them. The CDR3 contains 13 residues. CDR3 nucleotides: TGCAGCGTTCCGCAGGCTAGCACAGATACGCAGTATTTT. It codes for CSVPQASTDTQYF.

The genes are TRBV11-2 and TRBJ2-2, with 9 bases that match TRBD1. The ends lost 1 base at V and 7 bases at J; junction bases unmatched: 4. The length of the CDR3 is 15 residues. Germline V gives CDR1 SGHAT, CDR2 FQNNGV. The CDR3 loop reads CASSLATGGIGELFF. The CDR3 DNA follows: TGTGCCAGCAGCTTAGCTACAGGGGGCATCGGGGAGCTGTTTTTT. The full variable domain, its missing parts supplied by reference TRBV11-2 and TRBJ2-2, is EAGVAQSPRYKIIEKRQSVAFWCNPISGHATLYWYQQILGQGPKLLIQFQNNGVVDDSQLPKDRFSAERLKGVDSTLKIQPAKLEDSAVYLCASSLATGGIGELFFGEGSRLTVL.

The J gene is TRBJ1-5, the V gene TRBV29-1; the D is unclear. V shed 8 bases and J shed 6 bases, with 17 bases lying between them. The CDR3 covers 13 residues. Germline CDR1 reads SQVTM; CDR2 reads ANQGSEA. DNA for the CDR3: TGCAGCTTCTTCCGGGCTCAGCGTCAGCCCCAGCATTTT. It codes for CSFFRAQRQPQHF.

The V call is TRBV5-1, the J call TRBJ1-1, with unresolved D. In germline, CDR1 is SGHRS, CDR2 YFSETQ. This CDR3 comprises 14 residues. V was pared by 0 bases and J by 1 base, with 7 bases between. As DNA, the CDR3 is TGCGCCAGCAGCTTGGACAACCCGAACACTGAAGCTTTCTTT. Translating it yields CASSLDNPNTEAFF.

The CDR3 protein is CSVERDRVWGLGYTF. CDR3 bases: TGCAGCGTTGAAAGGGACAGGGTTTGGGGCTTAGGCTACACCTTC. The chain uses TRBV29-1 and TRBJ1-2; 9 bases line up with TRBD1. Germline V gene sequence: CDR1 SQVTM, CDR2 ANQGSEA. With 2 bases clipped from V and 8 bases from J, the junction kept 12 bases outside the gene matches. This CDR3 comprises 15 residues.